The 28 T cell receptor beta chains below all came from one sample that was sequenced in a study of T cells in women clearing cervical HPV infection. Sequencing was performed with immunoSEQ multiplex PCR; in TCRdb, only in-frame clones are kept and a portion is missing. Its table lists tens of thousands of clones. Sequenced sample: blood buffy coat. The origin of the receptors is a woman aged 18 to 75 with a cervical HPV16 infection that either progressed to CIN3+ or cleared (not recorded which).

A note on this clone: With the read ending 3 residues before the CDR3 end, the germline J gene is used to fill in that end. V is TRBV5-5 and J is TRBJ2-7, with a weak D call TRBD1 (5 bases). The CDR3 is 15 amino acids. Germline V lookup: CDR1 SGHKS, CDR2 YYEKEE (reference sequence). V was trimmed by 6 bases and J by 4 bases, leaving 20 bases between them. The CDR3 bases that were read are TGTGCCAGCACCCAATCAAGGGGTCCCCGTTACGAG. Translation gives CASTQSRGPRYE. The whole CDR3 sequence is CASTQSRGPRYEQYF.

Partial CDR3 DNA: TGTGCCAGCAGCTTGGGACAGAGCTCCTACAATGAC. Amino acid sequence: CASSLGQSSYND. The full CDR3 reads CASSLGQSSYNDYTF. The chain carries TRBV7-2 and TRBJ1-2, with 7 bases aligning to TRBD1. The read terminates 3 residues before the CDR3 end, so the remaining end is supplied by the germline J gene. The CDR3 is made up of 15 amino acids. Germline V gene lookup returns CDR1 SGHTA and CDR2 FQGNSA.

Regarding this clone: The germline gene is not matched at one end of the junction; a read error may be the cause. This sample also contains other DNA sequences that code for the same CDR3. CDR3 region: CASYLTGDGNTIYF. The sequenced part of the CDR3 DNA is TGTGCCAGCTACTTGACAGGGGATGGAAACACG. The chain has TRBV18 and TRBJ1-3; 8 nucleotides match TRBD1. The read ends 3 residues shy of where the CDR3 ends; the end is completed using the germline J gene. CDR3 size: 14 residues. The germline V gene has CDR1 KGHSH and CDR2 LQKENI.

CDR3 DNA, as far as it was read: TGTGCCAGCTCACCAGGCGCAGGGGGCTACGAG. Protein product: CASSPGAGGYE. The complete CDR3 sequence is CASSPGAGGYEAFF. The chain couples TRBV18 to TRBJ1-1, with TRBD1 identical over 8 bases. The observed sequence ends 3 residues before the CDR3 terminus, with the missing tail filled in from the germline J gene. CDR3 length: 14 residues. Per germline, CDR1 KGHSH and CDR2 LQKENI. The full variable domain, with the rest looked up from reference TRBV18 and TRBJ1-1, is NAGVMQNPRHLVRRRGQEARLRCSPMKGHSHVYWYRQLPEEGLKFMVYLQKENIIDESGMPKERFSAEFPKEGPSILRIQQVVRGDSAAYFCASSPGAGGYEAFFGQGTRLTVV.

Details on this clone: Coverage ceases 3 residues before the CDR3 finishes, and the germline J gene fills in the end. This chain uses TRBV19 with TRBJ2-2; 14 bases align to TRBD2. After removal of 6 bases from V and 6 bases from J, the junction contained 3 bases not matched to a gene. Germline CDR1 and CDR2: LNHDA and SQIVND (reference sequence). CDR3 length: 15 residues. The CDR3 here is CASSRLAGGPGELFF. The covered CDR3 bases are TGTGCCAGTAGCAGACTAGCGGGGGGGCCCGGGGAG.

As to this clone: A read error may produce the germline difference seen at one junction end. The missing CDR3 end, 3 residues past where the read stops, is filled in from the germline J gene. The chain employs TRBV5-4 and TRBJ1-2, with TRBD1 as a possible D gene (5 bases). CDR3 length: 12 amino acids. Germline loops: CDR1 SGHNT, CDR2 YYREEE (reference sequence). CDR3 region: CASSSGGYDYTF. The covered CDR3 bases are TGTGCCAGCAGCTCGGGGGGTTATGAC.

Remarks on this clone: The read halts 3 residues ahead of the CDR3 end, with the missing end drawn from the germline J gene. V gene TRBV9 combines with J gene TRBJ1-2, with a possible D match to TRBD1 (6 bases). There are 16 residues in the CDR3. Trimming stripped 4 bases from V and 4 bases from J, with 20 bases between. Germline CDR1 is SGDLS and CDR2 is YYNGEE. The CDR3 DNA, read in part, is TGTGCCAGCAGCCCCTTGGATGGAACAGGGCTCTATGGC. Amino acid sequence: CASSPLDGTGLYG. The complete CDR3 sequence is CASSPLDGTGLYGYTF.

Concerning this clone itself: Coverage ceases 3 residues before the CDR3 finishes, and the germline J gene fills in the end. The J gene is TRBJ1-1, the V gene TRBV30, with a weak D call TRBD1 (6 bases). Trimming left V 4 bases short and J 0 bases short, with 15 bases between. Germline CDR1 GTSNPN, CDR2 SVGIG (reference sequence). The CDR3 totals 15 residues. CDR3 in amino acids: CAWTPRRTVNTEAFF. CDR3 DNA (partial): TGTGCCTGGACTCCGCGAAGGACAGTGAACACTGAA.

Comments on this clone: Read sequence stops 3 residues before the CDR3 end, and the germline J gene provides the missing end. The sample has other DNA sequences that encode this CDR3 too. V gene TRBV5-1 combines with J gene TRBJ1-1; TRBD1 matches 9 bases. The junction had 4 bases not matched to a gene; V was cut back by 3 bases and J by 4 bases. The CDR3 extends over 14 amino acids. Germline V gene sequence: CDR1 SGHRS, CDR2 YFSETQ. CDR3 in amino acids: CASSSRQGGTEAFF. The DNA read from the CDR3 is TGCGCCAGCAGCTCCCGACAGGGGGGCACTGAA.

The CDR3: CASSLRGSGETQYF. The CDR3 bases that were read are TGTGCCAGCAGCTTACGGGGAAGCGGAGAGACC. The rearrangement uses TRBV7-2 and TRBJ2-5, with a tentative D call TRBD2 (5 bases). The CDR3 end falls 3 residues outside the read, so it is completed with the germline J gene. Per germline, CDR1 SGHTA and CDR2 FQGNSA. The CDR3 extends over 14 amino acids. The V gene lost 2 bases and the J gene lost 4 bases, with 11 bases spanning the gap.

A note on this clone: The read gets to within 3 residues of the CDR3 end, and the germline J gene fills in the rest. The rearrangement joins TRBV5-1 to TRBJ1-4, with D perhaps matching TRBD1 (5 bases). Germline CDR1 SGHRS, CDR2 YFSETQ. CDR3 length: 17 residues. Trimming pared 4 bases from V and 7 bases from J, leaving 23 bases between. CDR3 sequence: CASSPGLYQGPSEKLFF. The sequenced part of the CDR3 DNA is TGCGCCAGCAGCCCAGGGTTGTATCAGGGCCCGTCTGAAAAA.

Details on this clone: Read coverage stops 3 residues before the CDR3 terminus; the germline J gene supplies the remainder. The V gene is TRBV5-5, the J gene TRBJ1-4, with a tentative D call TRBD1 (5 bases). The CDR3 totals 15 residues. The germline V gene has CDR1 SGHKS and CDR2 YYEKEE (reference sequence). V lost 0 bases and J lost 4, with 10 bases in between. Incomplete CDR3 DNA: TGTGCCAGCAGCTTGGGCTCAGGGTTTAATGAAAAA. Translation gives CASSLGSGFNEK. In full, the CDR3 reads CASSLGSGFNEKLFF.

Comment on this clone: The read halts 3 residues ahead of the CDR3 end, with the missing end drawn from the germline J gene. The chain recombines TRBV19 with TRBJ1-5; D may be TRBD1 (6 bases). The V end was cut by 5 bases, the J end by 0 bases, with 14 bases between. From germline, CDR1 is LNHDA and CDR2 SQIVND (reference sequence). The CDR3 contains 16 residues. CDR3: CASSSGGPYSNQPQHF. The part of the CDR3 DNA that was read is TGTGCCAGTAGTTCGGGGGGGCCTTATAGCAATCAGCCC.

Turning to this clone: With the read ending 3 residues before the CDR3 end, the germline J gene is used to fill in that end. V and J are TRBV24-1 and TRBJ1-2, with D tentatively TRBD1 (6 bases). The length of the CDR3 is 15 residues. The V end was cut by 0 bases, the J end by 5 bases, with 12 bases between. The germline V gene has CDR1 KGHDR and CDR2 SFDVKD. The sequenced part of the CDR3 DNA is TGTGCCACCAGTGATTTGCGAGTCAGGGGATATGGC. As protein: CATSDLRVRGYG. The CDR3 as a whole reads CATSDLRVRGYGYTF.

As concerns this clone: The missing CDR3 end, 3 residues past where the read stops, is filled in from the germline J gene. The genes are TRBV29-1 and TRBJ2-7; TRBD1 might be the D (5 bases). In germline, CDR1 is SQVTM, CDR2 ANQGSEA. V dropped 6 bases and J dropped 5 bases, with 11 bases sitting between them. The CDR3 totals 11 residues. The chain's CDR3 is CSVTKGNEQYF. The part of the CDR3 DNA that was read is TGCAGCGTCACCAAGGGGAACGAG.

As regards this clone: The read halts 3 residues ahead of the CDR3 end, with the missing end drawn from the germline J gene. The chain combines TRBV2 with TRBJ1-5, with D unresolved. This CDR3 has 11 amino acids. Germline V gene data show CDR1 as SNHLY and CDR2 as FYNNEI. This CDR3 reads CASSPGRPQHF. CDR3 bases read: TGTGCCAGCAGTCCCGGTAGACCC.

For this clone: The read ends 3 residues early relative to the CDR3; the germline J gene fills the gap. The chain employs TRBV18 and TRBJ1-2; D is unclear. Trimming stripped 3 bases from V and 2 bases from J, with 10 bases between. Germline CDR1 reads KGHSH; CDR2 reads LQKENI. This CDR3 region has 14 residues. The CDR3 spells CASSPEAGNYGYTF. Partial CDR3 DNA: TGTGCCAGCTCACCTGAGGCGGGAAACTATGGC.

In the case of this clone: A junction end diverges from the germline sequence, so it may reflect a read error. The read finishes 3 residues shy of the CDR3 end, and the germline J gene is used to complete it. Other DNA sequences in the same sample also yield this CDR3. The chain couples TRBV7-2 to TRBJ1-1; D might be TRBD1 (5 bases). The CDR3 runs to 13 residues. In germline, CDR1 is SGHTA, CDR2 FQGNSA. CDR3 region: CASSIAGGETAFF. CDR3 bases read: TGTGCCAGCAGCATAGCGGGAGGGGAGACA.

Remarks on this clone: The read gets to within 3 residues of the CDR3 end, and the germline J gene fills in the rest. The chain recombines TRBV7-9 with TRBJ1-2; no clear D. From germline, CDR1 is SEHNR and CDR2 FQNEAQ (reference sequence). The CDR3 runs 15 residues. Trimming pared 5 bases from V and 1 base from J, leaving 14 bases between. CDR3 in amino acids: CASSPPDKINYGYTF. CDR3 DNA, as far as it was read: TGTGCCAGCAGCCCCCCCGACAAAATTAACTATGGC.

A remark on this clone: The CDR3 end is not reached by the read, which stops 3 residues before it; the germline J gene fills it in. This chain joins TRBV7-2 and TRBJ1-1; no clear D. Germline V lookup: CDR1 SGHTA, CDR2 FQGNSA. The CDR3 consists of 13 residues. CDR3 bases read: TGTGCCAGCAGCTTAGGGAGCGGTGGTAGA. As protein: CASSLGSGGR. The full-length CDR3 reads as CASSLGSGGRAFF.

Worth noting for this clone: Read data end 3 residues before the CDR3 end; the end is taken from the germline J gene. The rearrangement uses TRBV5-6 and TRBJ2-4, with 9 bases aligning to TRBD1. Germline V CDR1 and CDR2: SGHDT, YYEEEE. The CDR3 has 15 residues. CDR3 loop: CASSRNRGPGETQYF. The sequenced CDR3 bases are TGTGCCAGCAGCCGCAACAGGGGGCCCGGGGAGACT.

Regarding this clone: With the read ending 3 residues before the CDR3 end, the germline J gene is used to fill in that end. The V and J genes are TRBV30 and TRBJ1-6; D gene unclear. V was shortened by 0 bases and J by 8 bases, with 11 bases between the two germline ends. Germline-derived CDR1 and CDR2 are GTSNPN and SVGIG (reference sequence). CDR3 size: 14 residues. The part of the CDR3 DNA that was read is TGTGCCTGGAGTGTACTTACGGTGGATTCACCC. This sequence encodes CAWSVLTVDSP. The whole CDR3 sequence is CAWSVLTVDSPLHF.

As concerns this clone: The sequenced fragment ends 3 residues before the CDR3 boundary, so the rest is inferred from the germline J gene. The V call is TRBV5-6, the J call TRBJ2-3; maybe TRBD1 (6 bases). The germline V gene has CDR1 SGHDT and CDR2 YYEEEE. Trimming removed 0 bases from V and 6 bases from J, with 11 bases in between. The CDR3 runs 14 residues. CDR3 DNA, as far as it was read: TGTGCCAGCAGCTTGGGACAGGCGGCGGATACG. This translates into CASSLGQAADT. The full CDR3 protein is CASSLGQAADTQYF. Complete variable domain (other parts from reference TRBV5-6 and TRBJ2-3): DAGVTQSPTHLIKTRGQQVTLRCSPKSGHDTVSWYQQALGQGPQFIFQYYEEEERQRGNFPDRFSGHQFPNYSSELNVNALLLGDSALYLCASSLGQAADTQYFGPGTRLTVL.

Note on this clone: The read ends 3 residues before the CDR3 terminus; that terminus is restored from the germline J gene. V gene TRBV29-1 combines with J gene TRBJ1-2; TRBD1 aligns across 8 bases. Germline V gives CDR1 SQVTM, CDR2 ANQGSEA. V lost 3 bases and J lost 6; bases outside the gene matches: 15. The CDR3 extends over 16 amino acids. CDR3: CSVDLDRVGWKNGYTF. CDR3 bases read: TGCAGCGTTGACCTGGACAGGGTAGGGTGGAAAAATGGC. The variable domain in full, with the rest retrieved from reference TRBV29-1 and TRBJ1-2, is SAVISQKPSRDICQRGTSLTIQCQVDSQVTMMFWYRQQPGQSLTLIATANQGSEATYESGFVIDKFPISRPNLTFSTLTVSNMSPEDSSIYLCSVDLDRVGWKNGYTFGSGTRLTVV.

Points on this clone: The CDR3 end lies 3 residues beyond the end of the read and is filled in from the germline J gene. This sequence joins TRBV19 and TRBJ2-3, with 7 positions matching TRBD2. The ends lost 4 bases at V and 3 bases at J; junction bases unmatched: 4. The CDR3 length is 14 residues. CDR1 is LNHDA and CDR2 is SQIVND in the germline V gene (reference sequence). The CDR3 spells CASSRAGETDTQYF. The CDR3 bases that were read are TGTGCCAGTAGTAGGGCGGGGGAGACAGATACG.

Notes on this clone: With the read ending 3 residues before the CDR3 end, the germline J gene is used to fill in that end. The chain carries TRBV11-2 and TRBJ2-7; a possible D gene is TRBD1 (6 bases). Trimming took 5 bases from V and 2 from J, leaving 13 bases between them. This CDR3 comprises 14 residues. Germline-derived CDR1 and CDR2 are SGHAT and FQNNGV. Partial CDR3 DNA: TGTGCCAGCAGCCGAGGGGACATTCCCTACGAG. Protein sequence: CASSRGDIPYE. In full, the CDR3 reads CASSRGDIPYEQYF.

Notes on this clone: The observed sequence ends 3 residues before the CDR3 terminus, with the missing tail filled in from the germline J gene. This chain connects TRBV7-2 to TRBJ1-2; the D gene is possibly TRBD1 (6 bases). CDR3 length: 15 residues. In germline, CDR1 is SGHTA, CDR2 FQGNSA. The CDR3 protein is CASSVLQGETDTYTF. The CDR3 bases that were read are TGTGCCAGCAGCGTACTACAGGGTGAGACAGATACC.

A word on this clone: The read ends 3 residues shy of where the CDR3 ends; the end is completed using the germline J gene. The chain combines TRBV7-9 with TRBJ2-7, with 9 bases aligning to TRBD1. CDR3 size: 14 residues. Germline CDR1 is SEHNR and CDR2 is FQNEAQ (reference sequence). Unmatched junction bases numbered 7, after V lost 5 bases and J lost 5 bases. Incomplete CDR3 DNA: TGTGCCAGCAGCACGGGACAGGGTAGCGACGAG. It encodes CASSTGQGSDE. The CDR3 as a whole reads CASSTGQGSDEQYF.